This T cell receptor (beta chain) was sequenced during a study of T cells in tumors after PD-1 blockade (dated 2019 in TCRdb). As for the study more broadly: Exclusion criteria were prior checkpoint blockade, use of systemic immunosuppressants, or recent radiotherapy or other anti-cancer therapy within 4 weeks. Patients were treated with either pembrolizumab 200 mg every 3 weeks or cemiplimab 350 mg every 2 weeks. Some patients also continued taking vismodegib 150 mg daily during anti-PD-1 treatment. Peripheral blood samples averaged around 120,000 TCR templates (range roughly 24,679-257,772) and 35,000 to 45,000 unique clonotypes. Paired single-cell RNA and TCR sequencing was done in the study on site-matched tumors from patients with BCC or SCC, both before and after anti-PD-1 therapy. To compare clonotypes in blood and tumor, bulk TCR sequencing was done on over nine peripheral blood samples taken from 5 or 6 patients. Clinical response was assessed using RECIST version 1.1.

As for this clone: What this receptor recognizes is not known. The record has no base qualities; no much larger clone is one base away.

Deep TCRbeta sequencing was performed with the immunoSEQ platform. Under the source paper's analysis protocol: Only productive rearrangements were exported from the immunoSEQ Analyzer for further analysis. T cell phenotypes were assigned to bulk TCRbeta clonotypes by matching the clonotypes to single-cell RNA+TCR-seq clones with the same TCRbeta sequence. Tumor enrichment of a clone was calculated by dividing the clone's tumor frequency by the clone's PBMC frequency, both taken from bulk TCR sequencing. GLIPH was used to sort TCRs into specificity groups, which are clusters of distinct TCRs that likely recognize common antigens through shared CDR3 motifs. TCRdb obtained this table from immuneACCESS and retained in-frame rearrangements with V and J assigned. These tables miss some clones; where compared with another copy, unresolved V genes account for less than half of the shortfall, and the remainder is unexplained. V, J and clone size are taken as reported in that table, and D and trimming were inferred from the DNA itself. This sample is represented by tens of thousands of clones; approximately 79% of them were singletons. The ten largest account for 4.7% of the sample.

Sequences MNHEY (CDR1) and SVGAGI (CDR2) are obtained from the germline V gene. The germline ends are 12 bases apart after V is trimmed by 6 bases and J by 4 bases. The cysteine opens and the phenylalanine closes a CDR3 of 14 amino acids. Just the 42-base CDR3 DNA is kept, in frame starting at base 1. What the study reported, not specific to this receptor: The source of novel T cell clones was not identified and could include lymphoid organs or rare unexpanded clones within the tumor or its periphery. About 41% of tumor TCR clonotypes were found in blood, and some novel exhausted tumor clones appeared in pre-treatment blood, suggesting peripheral recruitment.

The time point label here, explained by the study, means: after anti-PD-1 therapy. Genomic DNA extracted from tumor biopsies or peripheral blood was used for bulk TCRbeta sequencing, with input ranging from about 600 ng to 6,004 ng. Every patient had histologically proven advanced or metastatic basal or squamous cell carcinoma and was a poor candidate for surgical resection. The basal cell carcinoma cohort comprised around eleven patients, of whom about eight had bulk tumor TCR sequencing. This specimen was PBMCs, taken after anti-PD-1 treatment. The chain was built from TRBV6-5 and TRBJ2-2, with a tentative D gene TRBD2 over 6 matching bases. This clonotype was obtained from a human donor with basal cell carcinoma. The CDR3: CASRPLASTGELFF. The sequence in DNA is TGTGCCAGCAGACCTCTAGCGTCCACCGGGGAGCTGTTTTTT.